These T cell receptor beta chains were read from a single sample in a study of Ad26.COV2.S vaccination and SARS-CoV-2 variants. Assay: immunoSEQ multiplex PCR; the TCRdb copy retains only in-frame clones and omits some. The sample records 85,000 to 95,000 clones, 82% being singletons. Sequenced here: peripheral blood, sampled after recovery from COVID-19. The source of these receptors is a human donor who had recovered from COVID-19. Both conserved end residues are trimmed from each CDR3.

j_call v_call cdr3_aa
TRBJ2-5 TRBV6-5 ASSYSATGGETQY
TRBJ1-2 TRBV4-1 ASSQVRQVGGYT
TRBJ2-7 TRBV27 ASSSPLRGEQY
TRBJ2-7 TRBV7-3 ASSLKGLAGSEQY
TRBJ2-5 TRBV28 ASSFGGTGGRETQY
TRBJ2-7 TRBV7-9 ASSLTDDEQY
TRBJ2-5 TRBV11-2 ASSFPRLAGQETQY
TRBJ2-7 TRBV5-4 ASSWGGSYEQY
TRBJ2-1 TRBV5-4 ASLTSGSGNEQF
TRBJ2-1 TRBV24-1 ATSEGTSGSRNEQF
TRBJ2-1 TRBV7-3 ASRRESNSEQF
TRBJ1-6 TRBV27 ASKGPSVSYNSPLH
TRBJ2-3 TRBV7-2 ASSSFTGRYSTDTQY
TRBJ2-7 TRBV18 ASSPGAQREFREQY
TRBJ1-5 TRBV6-5 ASSYSGPSNQPQH
TRBJ2-2 TRBV11-3 ASSLYLNTGELF
TRBJ2-7 TRBV7-2 ASSLKGVGGGQY
TRBJ2-3 TRBV7-3 ASSLAGGTDTQY
TRBJ2-1 TRBV4-1 ASSQPGLAGADNEQF
TRBJ2-7 TRBV5-5 ASSLGGSSYEQY
TRBJ2-1 TRBV7-3 ASSPTGWGRHEQF
TRBJ2-1 TRBV20-1 SASSGRGSYNEQF
TRBJ2-1 TRBV9 ASSFRNNEQF
TRBJ1-3 TRBV6-5 ASSQGNTIY
TRBJ1-2 TRBV5-4 ASSLEAGGYGYT
TRBJ1-1 TRBV27 ASSIAGNTEAF
TRBJ2-5 TRBV23-1 ASSQSLGLLYQETQY
TRBJ1-1 TRBV28 ASIRTGGDTEAF
TRBJ2-4 TRBV10-1 ASSPPGQGREAKNIQY
TRBJ2-7 TRBV7-2 ASSLWPSGIWEQY
TRBJ2-7 TRBV4-3 ASSQASGRSYEQY
TRBJ2-2 TRBV5-6 ASTLYGTGTNTGELF
TRBJ1-2 TRBV5-4 ASSLDALGDYT
TRBJ1-2 TRBV5-7 ASSFNGGKNYGYT
TRBJ1-3 TRBV13 ASSRSVGNTIY
TRBJ2-1 TRBV10-3 AISGGTSGNEQF
TRBJ2-7 TRBV10-3 AISGQRQGPFSYEQY